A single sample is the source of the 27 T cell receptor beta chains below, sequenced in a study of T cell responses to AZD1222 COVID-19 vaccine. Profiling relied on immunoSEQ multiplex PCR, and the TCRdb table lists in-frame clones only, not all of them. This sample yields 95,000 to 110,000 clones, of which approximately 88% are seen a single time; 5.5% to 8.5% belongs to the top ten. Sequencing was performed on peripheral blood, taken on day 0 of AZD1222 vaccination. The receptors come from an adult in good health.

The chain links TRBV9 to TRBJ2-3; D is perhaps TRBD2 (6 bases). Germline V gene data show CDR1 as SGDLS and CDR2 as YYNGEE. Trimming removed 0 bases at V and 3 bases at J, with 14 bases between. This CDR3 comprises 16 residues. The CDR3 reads CASSVDGSGRTDTQYF. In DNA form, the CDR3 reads TGTGCCAGCAGCGTAGACGGTAGCGGAAGGACAGATACGCAGTATTTT.

DNA of the CDR3: TGCGCCAGCAGCTTGGGGTCTTGGGGGAGTCGCGAGACCCAGTACTTC. Amino acids: CASSLGSWGSRETQYF. The V gene is TRBV5-1, the J gene TRBJ2-5; D possibly uses TRBD1 or TRBD2 (5 bases each). In germline, CDR1 is SGHRS, CDR2 YFSETQ. CDR3 length: 16 residues. Trimming shortened V by 0 bases and J by 5 bases, and 17 bases separated the two germline ends.

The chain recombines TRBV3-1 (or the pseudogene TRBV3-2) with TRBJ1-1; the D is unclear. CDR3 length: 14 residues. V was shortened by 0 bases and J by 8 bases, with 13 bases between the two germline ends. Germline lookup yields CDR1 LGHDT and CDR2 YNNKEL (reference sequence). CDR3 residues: CASSQDLGTAEAFF. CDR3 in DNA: TGTGCCAGCAGCCAAGATCTCGGTACAGCCGAAGCTTTCTTT.

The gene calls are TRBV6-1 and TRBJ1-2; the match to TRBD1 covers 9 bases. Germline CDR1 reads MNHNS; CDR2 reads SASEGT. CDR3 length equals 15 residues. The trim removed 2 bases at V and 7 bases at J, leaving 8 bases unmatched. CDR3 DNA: TGTGCCAGCAGTGAACCGGGACAGGGTGGTGGTGGCTACACCTTC. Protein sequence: CASSEPGQGGGGYTF.

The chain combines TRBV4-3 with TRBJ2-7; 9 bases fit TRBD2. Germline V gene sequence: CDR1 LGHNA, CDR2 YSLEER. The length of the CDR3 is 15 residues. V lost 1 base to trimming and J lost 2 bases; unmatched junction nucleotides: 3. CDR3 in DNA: TGCGCCAGCAGCCAAGGGGCTAGCGGGACCTACGAGCAGTACTTC. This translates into CASSQGASGTYEQYF.

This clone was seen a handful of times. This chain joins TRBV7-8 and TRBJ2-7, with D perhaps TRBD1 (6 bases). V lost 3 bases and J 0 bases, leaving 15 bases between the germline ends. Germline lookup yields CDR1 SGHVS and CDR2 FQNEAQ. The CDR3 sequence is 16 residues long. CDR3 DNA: TGTGCCAGCAGCTTGCGCACGGGGACAATCTCCTACGAGCAGTACTTC. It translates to CASSLRTGTISYEQYF. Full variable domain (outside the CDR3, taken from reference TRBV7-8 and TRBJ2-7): GAGVSQSPRYKVAKRGQDVALRCDPISGHVSLFWYQQALGQGPEFLTYFQNEAQLDKSGLPSDRFFAERPEGSVSTLKIQRTQQEDSAVYLCASSLRTGTISYEQYFGPGTRLTVT.

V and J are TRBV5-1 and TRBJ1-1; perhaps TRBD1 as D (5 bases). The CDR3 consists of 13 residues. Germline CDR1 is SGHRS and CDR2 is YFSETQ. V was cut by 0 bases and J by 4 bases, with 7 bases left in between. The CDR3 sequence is CASSLGQPTEAFF. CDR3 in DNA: TGCGCCAGCAGCTTGGGACAGCCCACTGAAGCTTTCTTT.

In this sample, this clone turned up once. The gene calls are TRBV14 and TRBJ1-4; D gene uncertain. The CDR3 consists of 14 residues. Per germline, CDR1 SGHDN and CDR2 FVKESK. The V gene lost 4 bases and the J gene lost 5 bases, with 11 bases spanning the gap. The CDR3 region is CASSLGSWNEKLFF. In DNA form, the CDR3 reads TGTGCCAGCAGCCTCGGGAGTTGGAATGAAAAACTGTTTTTT. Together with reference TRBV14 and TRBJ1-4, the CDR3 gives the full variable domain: EAGVTQFPSHSVIEKGQTVTLRCDPISGHDNLYWYRRVMGKEIKFLLHFVKESKQDESGMPNNRFLAERTGGTYSTLKVQPAELEDSGVYFCASSLGSWNEKLFFGSGTQLSVL.

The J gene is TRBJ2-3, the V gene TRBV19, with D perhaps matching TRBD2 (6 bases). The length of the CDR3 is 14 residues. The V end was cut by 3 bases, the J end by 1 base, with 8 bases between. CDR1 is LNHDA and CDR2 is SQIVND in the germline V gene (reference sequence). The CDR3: CASSIGGGTDTQYF. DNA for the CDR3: TGTGCCAGTAGTATTGGAGGGGGCACAGATACGCAGTATTTT.

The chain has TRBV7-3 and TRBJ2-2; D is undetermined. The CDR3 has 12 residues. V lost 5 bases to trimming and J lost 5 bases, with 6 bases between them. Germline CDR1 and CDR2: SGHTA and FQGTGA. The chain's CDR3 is CASSPSTGELFF. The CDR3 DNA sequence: TGTGCCAGCAGCCCTTCGACCGGGGAGCTGTTTTTT.

CDR3 protein: CASRRLAGNTGELFF. In nucleotides, the CDR3 is TGTGCCAGCAGAAGACTAGCGGGAAACACCGGGGAGCTGTTTTTT. This chain connects TRBV6-5 to TRBJ2-2; TRBD2 aligns across 11 bases. CDR1 MNHEY and CDR2 SVGAGI come from the germline V gene. The length of the CDR3 is 15 residues. Unmatched junction bases numbered 2, after V lost 6 bases and J lost 2 bases.

CDR3 amino acids: CASSLAGQSSYNSPLHF. The CDR3 DNA is TGTGCCAGCAGTTTAGCCGGACAGAGCTCCTATAATTCACCCCTCCACTTT. V gene TRBV28 combines with J gene TRBJ1-6; a possible D gene is TRBD1 (6 bases). V shed 2 bases and J shed 0 bases, with 11 bases lying between them. The CDR3 has 17 residues. The germline CDR1 and CDR2 sequences are MDHEN and SYDVKM.

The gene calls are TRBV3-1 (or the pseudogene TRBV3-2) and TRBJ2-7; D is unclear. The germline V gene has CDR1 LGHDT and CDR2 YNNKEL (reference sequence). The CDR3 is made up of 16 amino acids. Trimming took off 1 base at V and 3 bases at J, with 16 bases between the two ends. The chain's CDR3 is CASSQGSPIIGYEQYF. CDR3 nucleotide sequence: TGTGCCAGCAGCCAAGGAAGCCCAATCATCGGCTACGAGCAGTACTTC.

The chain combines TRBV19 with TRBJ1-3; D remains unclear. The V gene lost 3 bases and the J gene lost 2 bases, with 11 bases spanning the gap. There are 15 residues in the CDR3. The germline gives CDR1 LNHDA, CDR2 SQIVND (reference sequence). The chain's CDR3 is CASSIGGSAGNTIYF. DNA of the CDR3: TGTGCCAGTAGTATCGGAGGGAGCGCTGGAAACACCATATATTTT.

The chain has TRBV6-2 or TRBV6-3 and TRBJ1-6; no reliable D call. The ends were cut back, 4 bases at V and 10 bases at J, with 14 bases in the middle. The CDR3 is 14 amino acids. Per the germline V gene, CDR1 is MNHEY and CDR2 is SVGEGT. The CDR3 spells CASSWAKDGSPLHF. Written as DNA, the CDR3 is TGTGCCAGCAGTTGGGCAAAGGACGGCTCACCCCTCCACTTT.

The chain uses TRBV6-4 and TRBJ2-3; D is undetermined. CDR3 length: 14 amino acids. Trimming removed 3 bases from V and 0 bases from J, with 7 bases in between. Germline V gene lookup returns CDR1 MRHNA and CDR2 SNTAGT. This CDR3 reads CASSESLSTDTQYF. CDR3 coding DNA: TGTGCCAGCAGTGAGAGCCTGAGCACAGATACGCAGTATTTT.

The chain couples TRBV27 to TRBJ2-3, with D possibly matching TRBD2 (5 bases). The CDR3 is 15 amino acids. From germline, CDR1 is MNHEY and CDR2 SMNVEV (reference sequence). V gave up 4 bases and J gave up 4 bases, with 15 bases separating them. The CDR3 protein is CASSSWESSADTQYF. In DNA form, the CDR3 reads TGTGCCAGCAGTTCGTGGGAGTCATCAGCAGATACGCAGTATTTT.

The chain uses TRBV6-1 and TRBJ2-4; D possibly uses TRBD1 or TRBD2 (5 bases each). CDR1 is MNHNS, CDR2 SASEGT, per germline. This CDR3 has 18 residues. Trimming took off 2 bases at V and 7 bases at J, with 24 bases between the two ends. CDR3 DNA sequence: TGTGCCAGCAGTGAAAGGGGCAGGGTATCACGATCGGGGAACATTCAGTACTTC. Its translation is CASSERGRVSRSGNIQYF.

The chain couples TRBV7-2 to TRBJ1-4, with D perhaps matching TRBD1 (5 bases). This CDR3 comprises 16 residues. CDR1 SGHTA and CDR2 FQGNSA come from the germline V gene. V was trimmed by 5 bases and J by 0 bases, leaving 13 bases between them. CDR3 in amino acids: CASSARQFATNEKLFF. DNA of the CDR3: TGTGCCAGCAGCGCACGACAGTTTGCAACTAATGAAAAACTGTTTTTT. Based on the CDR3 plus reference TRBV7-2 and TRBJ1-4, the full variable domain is GAGVSQSPSNKVTEKGKDVELRCDPISGHTALYWYRQSLGQGLEFLIYFQGNSAPDKSGLPSDRFSAERTGGSVSTLTIQRTQQEDSAVYLCASSARQFATNEKLFFGSGTQLSVL.

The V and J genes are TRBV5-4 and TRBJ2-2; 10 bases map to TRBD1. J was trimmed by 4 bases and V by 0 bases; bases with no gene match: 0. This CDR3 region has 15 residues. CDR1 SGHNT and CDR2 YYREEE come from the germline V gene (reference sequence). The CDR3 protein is CASSLGQGATGELFF. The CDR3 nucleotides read TGTGCCAGCAGCTTGGGACAGGGGGCCACCGGGGAGCTGTTTTTT.

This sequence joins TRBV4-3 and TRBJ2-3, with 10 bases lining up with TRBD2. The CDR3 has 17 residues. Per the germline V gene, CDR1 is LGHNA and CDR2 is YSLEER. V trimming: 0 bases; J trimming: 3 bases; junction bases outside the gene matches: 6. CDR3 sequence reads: CASSQDWSGRGTDTQYF. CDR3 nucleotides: TGCGCCAGCAGCCAAGATTGGAGCGGGAGGGGGACAGATACGCAGTATTTT.

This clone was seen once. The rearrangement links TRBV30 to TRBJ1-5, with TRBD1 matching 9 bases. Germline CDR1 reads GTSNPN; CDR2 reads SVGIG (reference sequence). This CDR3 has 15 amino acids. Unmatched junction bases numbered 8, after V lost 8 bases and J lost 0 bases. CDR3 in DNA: TGTGCCGGGTTGACAGGGGGATATAGCAATCAGCCCCAGCATTTT. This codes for CAGLTGGYSNQPQHF.

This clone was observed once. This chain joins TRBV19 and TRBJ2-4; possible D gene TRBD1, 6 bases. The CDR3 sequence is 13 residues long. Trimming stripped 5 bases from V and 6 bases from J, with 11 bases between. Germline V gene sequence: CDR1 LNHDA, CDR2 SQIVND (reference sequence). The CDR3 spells CASSLARGNIQYF. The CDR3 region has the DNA TGTGCCAGTAGTCTGGCCAGGGGAAACATTCAGTACTTC.

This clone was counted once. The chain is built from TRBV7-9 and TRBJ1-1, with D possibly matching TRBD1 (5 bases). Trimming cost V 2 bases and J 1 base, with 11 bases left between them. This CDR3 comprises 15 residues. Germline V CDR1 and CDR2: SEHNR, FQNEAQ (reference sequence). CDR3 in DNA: TGTGCCAGCAGCTTATGGGTCAGGGCGAACACTGAAGCTTTCTTT. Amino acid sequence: CASSLWVRANTEAFF.

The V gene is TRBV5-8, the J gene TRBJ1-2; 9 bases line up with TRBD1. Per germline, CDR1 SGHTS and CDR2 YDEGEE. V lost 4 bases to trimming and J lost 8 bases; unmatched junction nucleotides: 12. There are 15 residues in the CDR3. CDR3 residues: CASSMRQGVSFGYTF. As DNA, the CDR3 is TGTGCCAGCAGCATGAGACAGGGGGTCTCTTTCGGCTACACCTTC.

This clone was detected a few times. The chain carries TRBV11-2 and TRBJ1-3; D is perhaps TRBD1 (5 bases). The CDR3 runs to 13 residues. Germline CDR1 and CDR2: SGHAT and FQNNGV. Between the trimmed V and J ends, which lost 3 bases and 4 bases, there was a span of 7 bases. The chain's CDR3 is CASSFDRGNTIYF. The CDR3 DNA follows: TGTGCCAGCAGCTTCGACAGAGGAAACACCATATATTTT.

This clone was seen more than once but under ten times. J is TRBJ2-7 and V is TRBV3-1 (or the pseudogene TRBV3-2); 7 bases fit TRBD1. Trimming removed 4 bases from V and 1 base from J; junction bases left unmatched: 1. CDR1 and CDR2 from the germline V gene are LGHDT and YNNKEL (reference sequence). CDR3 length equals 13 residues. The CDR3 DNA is TGTGCCAGCAGCCCGGGACAGTCCTACGAGCAGTACTTC. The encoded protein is CASSPGQSYEQYF.